One sample yielded the 30 T cell receptor beta chains listed below, sequenced in a study of persistence of HIV-infected CD4 T cells. Cells were stimulated with CMV-infected fibroblast lysates at roughly 10 ug/mL. Memory cells lacking CD40L and CD69 with high CD45RO were sorted. These receptors have no known antigen. Sequencing used immunoSEQ version 4 in survey mode. Only in-frame clones appear in the TCRdb table, and some are missing; sequencing was by immunoSEQ multiplex PCR. There are some 41,000 clones in the sample; approximately 80% occur only once, and around 1.5% lies in the top ten. Here the sequenced sample was CD4+ T cells sorted from PBMCs after 18-hour stimulation, taken from a patient who received antiretroviral therapy. The receptors here all came from an adult man with HIV who was CMV-seropositive.

V is TRBV12-3 or TRBV12-4 and J is TRBJ2-1; tentative D call: TRBD2 (5 bases). The CDR3 extends over 13 amino acids. The germline V and J ends were trimmed by 6 bases and 5 bases, with 11 bases remaining between them. CDR3 sequence reads: CASRGRRNNEQFF. CDR3 nucleotide sequence: TGTGCCAGCAGGGGCAGGAGGAACAATGAGCAGTTCTTC.

This chain joins TRBV20-1 and TRBJ2-3; 9 nucleotides match TRBD2. After removal of 3 bases from V and 4 bases from J, the junction contained 14 bases not matched to a gene. CDR1 and CDR2 from the germline V gene are DFQATT and SNEGSKA (reference sequence). This CDR3 has 17 residues. CDR3 DNA: TGCAGTGCTAGTTTACCCCTCCTGGCGGGGGGGGCAGATACGCAGTATTTT. The encoded protein is CSASLPLLAGGADTQYF.

The table lists this clone with a few counts. V and J are TRBV7-9 and TRBJ2-5, with D maybe TRBD2 (5 bases). The germline V and J ends were trimmed by 4 bases and 2 bases, with 11 bases remaining between them. The CDR3 consists of 14 residues. Germline CDR1 reads SEHNR; CDR2 reads FQNEAQ (reference sequence). This CDR3 is CASSSRSGQETQYF. For the CDR3, the DNA is TGTGCCAGCAGCTCTAGGTCGGGGCAAGAGACCCAGTACTTC.

The chain links TRBV15 to TRBJ2-7; possible D gene TRBD1, 6 bases. Germline CDR1 LNHNV, CDR2 YYDKDF (reference sequence). The CDR3 runs to 18 residues. Trimming left V 1 base short and J 3 bases short, with 22 bases between. CDR3 nucleotide sequence: TGTGCCACCAGCAGAGGTAATTTTCGTCAGGGGAACGACTACGAGCAGTACTTC. Encoded protein: CATSRGNFRQGNDYEQYF.

The rearrangement links TRBV4-1 to TRBJ1-2; unclear D gene. V was cut by 1 base and J by 4 bases, with 10 bases left in between. The germline V gene has CDR1 MGHRA and CDR2 YSYEKL. The CDR3 spans 14 residues. The CDR3: CASSQGGRAYGYTF. In nucleotides, the CDR3 is TGCGCCAGCAGCCAAGGGGGAAGGGCCTATGGCTACACCTTC.

The rearrangement joins TRBV19 to TRBJ2-2; 8 bases align to TRBD1. Unmatched junction bases numbered 9, after V lost 9 bases and J lost 6 bases. This CDR3 has 14 residues. The germline V gene has CDR1 LNHDA and CDR2 SQIVND (reference sequence). The CDR3 is CASQRGQAAGELFF. CDR3 coding DNA: TGTGCCAGCCAACGGGGACAGGCGGCCGGGGAGCTGTTTTTT.

The V and J genes are TRBV29-1 and TRBJ2-2, with 9 positions matching TRBD1. After removal of 3 bases from V and 5 bases from J, the junction contained 4 bases not matched to a gene. Germline CDR1 is SQVTM and CDR2 is ANQGSEA. CDR3 length equals 14 residues. The chain's CDR3 is CSVEGTGWTGELFF. CDR3 DNA sequence: TGCAGCGTTGAGGGGACAGGGTGGACCGGGGAGCTGTTTTTT.

The CDR3 DNA reads as TGTGCCAGCAGCTGGACAGGGGGCACTGAAGCTTTCTTT. Residues: CASSWTGGTEAFF. The chain links TRBV5-5 to TRBJ1-1; TRBD1 matches 10 bases. Germline lookup yields CDR1 SGHKS and CDR2 YYEKEE (reference sequence). The V gene end was trimmed by 3 bases and the J gene end by 4 bases; junction bases not matched to a gene: 0. This CDR3 is 13 amino acids long. Together with reference TRBV5-5 and TRBJ1-1, the CDR3 gives the full variable domain: DAGVTQSPTHLIKTRGQQVTLRCSPISGHKSVSWYQQVLGQGPQFIFQYYEKEERGRGNFPDRFSARQFPNYSSELNVNALLLGDSALYLCASSWTGGTEAFFGQGTRLTVV.

The chain combines TRBV15 with TRBJ1-5; 7 nucleotides match TRBD1. Germline loops: CDR1 LNHNV, CDR2 YYDKDF (reference sequence). The CDR3 runs to 14 residues. The trim removed 1 base at V and 8 bases at J, leaving 5 bases unmatched. The DNA of the CDR3 is TGTGCCACCAGCAGAGGACAGGGAGGAGAGCCCCAGCATTTT. Translating gives CATSRGQGGEPQHF. Filled out from reference TRBV15 and TRBJ1-5, the complete variable domain reads DAMVIQNPRYQVTQFGKPVTLSCSQTLNHNVMYWYQQKSSQAPKLLFHYYDKDFNNEADTPDNFQSRRPNTSFCFLDIRSPGLGDTAMYLCATSRGQGGEPQHFGDGTRLSIL.

The V and J genes are TRBV2 and TRBJ2-3, with D unresolved. V lost 8 bases to trimming and J lost 8 bases, with 11 bases between them. The CDR3 has 11 residues. The germline V gene has CDR1 SNHLY and CDR2 FYNNEI. This CDR3 reads CASGILGTQYF. Here the CDR3 DNA reads TGTGCCAGCGGGATATTGGGTACGCAGTATTTT.

The J gene is TRBJ2-1, the V gene TRBV10-1, with TRBD1 identical over 12 bases. The V and J ends lost 2 bases and 4 bases, in that order; junction bases with no gene match: 3. From germline, CDR1 is WNHNN and CDR2 SYGVQD (reference sequence). The CDR3 has 16 amino acids. The CDR3 here is CASSERDRGPYNEQFF. For the CDR3, the DNA is TGCGCCAGCAGTGAGCGGGACAGGGGGCCGTACAATGAGCAGTTCTTC.

The rearrangement links TRBV5-1 to TRBJ2-1; 8 bases align to TRBD1. V lost 6 bases and J lost 6; bases outside the gene matches: 5. The CDR3 is 13 residues long. From germline, CDR1 is SGHRS and CDR2 YFSETQ. As DNA, the CDR3 is TGCGCCAGCACCCGGACAGGGAGCAATGAGCAGTTCTTC. Encoded protein: CASTRTGSNEQFF. The variable domain in full, with the rest retrieved from reference TRBV5-1 and TRBJ2-1, is KAGVTQTPRYLIKTRGQQVTLSCSPISGHRSVSWYQQTPGQGLQFLFEYFSETQRNKGNFPGRFSGRQFSNSRSEMNVSTLELGDSALYLCASTRTGSNEQFFGPGTRLTVL.

The gene calls are TRBV28 and TRBJ2-2, with D perhaps TRBD1 (5 bases). CDR3 length equals 13 residues. Germline assignment: CDR1 MDHEN and CDR2 SYDVKM. Trimming took off 11 bases at V and 2 bases at J, with 12 bases between the two ends. The CDR3 DNA follows: TGTGCCGCTCTACAGGCCAACACCGGGGAGCTGTTTTTT. Its translation is CAALQANTGELFF. The complete variable domain, with remaining parts taken from reference TRBV28 and TRBJ2-2, reads DVKVTQSSRYLVKRTGEKVFLECVQDMDHENMFWYRQDPGLGLRLIYFSYDVKMKEKGDIPEGYSVSREKKERFSLILESASTNQTSMYLCAALQANTGELFFGEGSRLTVL.

This chain joins TRBV29-1 and TRBJ2-1; unclear D gene. Deletions cut 6 bases from V and 7 bases from J, with 19 bases between. This CDR3 spans 14 amino acids. Germline CDR1 SQVTM, CDR2 ANQGSEA. CDR3 in amino acids: CSVLREGLPNEQFF. The CDR3 coding sequence is TGCAGCGTCCTAAGGGAAGGGCTTCCGAATGAGCAGTTCTTC.

The DNA for the CDR3 is TGTGCCATCAGTGACGGACAGGGCATTCATGGCTACACCTTC. Protein product: CAISDGQGIHGYTF. This sequence joins TRBV10-3 and TRBJ1-2; 8 bases map to TRBD1. CDR1 ENHRY and CDR2 SYGVKD come from the germline V gene. The trim removed 3 bases at V and 6 bases at J, leaving 6 bases unmatched. The CDR3 extends over 14 amino acids.

The CDR3 reads CASSFPKDVREQYF. The CDR3 nucleotides are TGTGCCAGCAGTTTCCCTAAGGACGTACGGGAGCAGTACTTC. The rearrangement links TRBV28 to TRBJ2-7; D remains ambiguous. The germline V gene has CDR1 MDHEN and CDR2 SYDVKM. CDR3 length: 14 residues. Trimming pared 3 bases from V and 7 bases from J, leaving 16 bases between.

The rearrangement joins TRBV5-1 to TRBJ1-1; 12 bases are a match to TRBD1. The germline gives CDR1 SGHRS, CDR2 YFSETQ. V lost 6 bases to trimming and J lost 4 bases; unmatched junction nucleotides: 10. There are 16 residues in the CDR3. CDR3 amino acids: CASNPSGTGGLTEAFF. Here the CDR3 DNA reads TGCGCCAGCAACCCTTCCGGGACAGGGGGCCTCACTGAAGCTTTCTTT.

The rearrangement uses TRBV5-1 and TRBJ2-1; D gene ambiguous. The germline V and J ends were trimmed by 6 bases and 9 bases, with 16 bases remaining between them. The germline V gene has CDR1 SGHRS and CDR2 YFSETQ. CDR3 length: 13 residues. DNA of the CDR3: TGCGCCAGCACCGACCGTATAGGGTCTGAGCAGTTCTTC. As protein: CASTDRIGSEQFF.

This chain links TRBV5-6 with TRBJ2-7; unclear D gene. Trimming removed 2 bases at V and 2 bases at J, with 20 bases between. The CDR3 spans 17 residues. The germline V gene has CDR1 SGHDT and CDR2 YYEEEE. CDR3 protein: CASSFVGRLNQAYEQYF. CDR3 coding DNA: TGTGCCAGCAGCTTTGTAGGCCGACTGAACCAGGCCTACGAGCAGTACTTC.

This chain links TRBV7-6 with TRBJ2-7; no definite D call. This CDR3 spans 14 amino acids. In germline, CDR1 is SGHVS, CDR2 FNYEAQ. Trimming removed 7 bases from V and 0 bases from J, with 13 bases in between. The CDR3, as DNA: TGTGCCAGCAAGGTAGACACCACCTCCTACGAGCAGTACTTC. Translating gives CASKVDTTSYEQYF.

V and J are TRBV7-3 and TRBJ2-1; 10 bases line up with TRBD2. The V gene end was trimmed by 3 bases and the J gene end by 7 bases; junction bases not matched to a gene: 6. The CDR3 covers 15 residues. Germline CDR1 and CDR2: SGHTA and FQGTGA. The CDR3 nucleotides read TGTGCCAGCAGCTTTTTAGCGGGGGGAATGAATGAGCAGTTCTTC. Translating it yields CASSFLAGGMNEQFF.

The gene calls are TRBV5-4 and TRBJ2-7; D remains ambiguous. The CDR3 consists of 14 residues. Germline V gene lookup returns CDR1 SGHNT and CDR2 YYREEE (reference sequence). V lost 0 bases to trimming and J lost 3 bases, with 10 bases between them. The CDR3 nucleotides read TGTGCCAGCAGCTTGGACCCCCTAAACTACGAGCAGTACTTC. This encodes CASSLDPLNYEQYF.

V is TRBV7-2 and J is TRBJ2-1; 8 bases map to TRBD1. From germline, CDR1 is SGHTA and CDR2 FQGNSA. This CDR3 contains 14 residues. J was trimmed by 9 bases and V by 7 bases; bases with no gene match: 11. The CDR3 here is CASTHALQGGEQFF. The CDR3 DNA sequence: TGTGCCAGCACCCACGCCCTACAGGGGGGTGAGCAGTTCTTC.

The chain's CDR3 is CASSSGTDTEAFF. Written as DNA, the CDR3 is TGTGCCAGCAGCTCCGGGACAGACACTGAAGCTTTCTTT. The chain recombines TRBV7-3 with TRBJ1-1, with 7 bases lining up with TRBD1. Germline lookup yields CDR1 SGHTA and CDR2 FQGTGA. V shed 4 bases and J 3 bases; nucleotides not matched to a gene: 2. This CDR3 is built from 13 residues.

J is TRBJ2-3 and V is TRBV19; D not resolved. Germline values: CDR1 LNHDA, CDR2 SQIVND (reference sequence). The V end was cut by 7 bases, the J end by 2 bases, with 13 bases between. The CDR3 sequence is 14 residues long. CDR3: CASNLAGSTDTQYF. DNA of the CDR3: TGTGCCAGTAATTTAGCCGGGTCCACAGATACGCAGTATTTT.

The chain combines TRBV2 with TRBJ2-1, with D unresolved. The germline V gene encodes CDR1 SNHLY and CDR2 FYNNEI. The ends were cut back, 5 bases at V and 7 bases at J, with 6 bases in the middle. The length of the CDR3 is 11 residues. The CDR3 spells CASSSFNEQFF. The CDR3 nucleotides read TGTGCCAGCAGTTCTTTTAATGAGCAGTTCTTC.

The chain joins TRBV2 to TRBJ2-3; 9 nucleotides line up with TRBD1. CDR3 length equals 13 residues. V was pared by 6 bases and J by 6 bases, with 4 bases of the junction left unmatched. The germline V gene encodes CDR1 SNHLY and CDR2 FYNNEI. Written as DNA, the CDR3 is TGTGCCAGCAGGGGACAGGGCGCGGATACGCAGTATTTT. It specifies CASRGQGADTQYF.

This clone was counted a few times. The V and J genes are TRBV2 and TRBJ1-1; 9 bases are a match to TRBD1. Germline lookup yields CDR1 SNHLY and CDR2 FYNNEI. The length of the CDR3 is 13 residues. V shed 5 bases and J 6 bases; nucleotides not matched to a gene: 4. CDR3 DNA sequence: TGTGCCAGCAGTATGGACAGGGGCGCTGAAGCTTTCTTT. This sequence encodes CASSMDRGAEAFF. Looking up the rest from reference TRBV2 and TRBJ1-1 gives the full variable domain: EPEVTQTPSHQVTQMGQEVILRCVPISNHLYFYWYRQILGQKVEFLVSFYNNEISEKSEIFDDQFSVERPDGSNFTLKIRSTKLEDSAMYFCASSMDRGAEAFFGQGTRLTVV.

The V call is TRBV4-1, the J call TRBJ2-7; D is ambiguous. Germline V gene lookup returns CDR1 MGHRA and CDR2 YSYEKL. Trimming took off 4 bases at V and 2 bases at J, with 12 bases between the two ends. The CDR3 length is 14 residues. As DNA, the CDR3 is TGCGCCAGCAGCCCGATATTACCCCCCTACGAGCAGTACTTC. Residues: CASSPILPPYEQYF.

The rearrangement links TRBV24-1 to TRBJ2-6; D is unresolved. CDR1 KGHDR and CDR2 SFDVKD come from the germline V gene. The CDR3 is 16 residues long. V was shortened by 2 bases and J by 0 bases, with 7 bases between the two germline ends. The CDR3 DNA is TGTGCCACCAGTGATTATCAGAGCTCTGGGGCCAACGTCCTGACTTTC. It yields the protein CATSDYQSSGANVLTF.